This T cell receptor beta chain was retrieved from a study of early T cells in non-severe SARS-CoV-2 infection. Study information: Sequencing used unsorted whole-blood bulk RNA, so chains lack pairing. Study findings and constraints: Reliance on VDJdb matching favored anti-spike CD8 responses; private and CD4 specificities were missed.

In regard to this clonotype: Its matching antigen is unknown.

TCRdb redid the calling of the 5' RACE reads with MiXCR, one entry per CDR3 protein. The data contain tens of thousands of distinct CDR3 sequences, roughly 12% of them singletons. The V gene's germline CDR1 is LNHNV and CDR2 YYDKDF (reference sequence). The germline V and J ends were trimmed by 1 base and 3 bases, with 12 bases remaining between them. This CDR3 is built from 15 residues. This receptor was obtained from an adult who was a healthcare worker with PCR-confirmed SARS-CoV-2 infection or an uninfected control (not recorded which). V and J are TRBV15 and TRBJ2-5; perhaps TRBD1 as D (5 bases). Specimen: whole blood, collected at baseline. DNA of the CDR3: TGTGCCACCAGCAGAGGACAGAGCCTGGAAGAGACCCAGTACTTC. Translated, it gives CATSRGQSLEETQYF.